Below are 5 T cell receptor beta chains sequenced from a single sample in a study of blood T cell repertoires in COVID-19 (dated by TCRdb to 2019 to 2021). The library was prepared using the immunoSEQ multiplex PCR assay. TCRdb's version of the immuneACCESS table is confined to in-frame rearrangements and falls short of the full clone set. An unresolved V gene accounts for under half of the shortfall where checked; the remainder is of unknown origin. This sample lists approximately 270,000 clones; around 85% were detected once. 0.7% to 0.9% of the sample rests with the top ten. Sequencing was carried out using peripheral blood. The receptors here all came from a human donor with COVID-19, enrolled during active disease. The donor label of this sample is uncertain.

The chain joins TRBV12-3 or TRBV12-4 to TRBJ2-1; TRBD2 aligns across 8 bases. The CDR3 length is 13 residues. The ends lost 3 bases at V and 6 bases at J; junction bases unmatched: 1. The CDR3 nucleotides read TGTGCCAGCAGTTTCGGGGGGGGCAATGAGCAGTTCTTC. Amino acids: CASSFGGGNEQFF.

The chain is built from TRBV11-3 and TRBJ1-1; D is ambiguous. The CDR3 spans 13 residues. Trimming took off 3 bases at V and 0 bases at J, with 5 bases between the two ends. In germline, CDR1 is SGHNT, CDR2 YENEEA. Here the CDR3 DNA reads TGTGCCAGCAGCTTTATAGTGAACACTGAAGCTTTCTTT. Translating it yields CASSFIVNTEAFF.

This sequence joins TRBV6-6 and TRBJ1-6, with 8 positions matching TRBD1. Trimming at V came to 2 bases and at J to 9 bases, leaving 3 bases not matched to a gene. Germline CDR1 and CDR2: MNHNY and SVGAGI (reference sequence). The CDR3 has 14 residues. CDR3 DNA sequence: TGTGCCAGCAGTTACGGGACAGGTCCTTCACCCCTCCACTTT. It specifies CASSYGTGPSPLHF.

The gene calls are TRBV5-4 and TRBJ2-3, with TRBD1 matching 9 bases. The CDR3 spans 15 residues. Trimming removed 4 bases from V and 4 bases from J; junction bases left unmatched: 7. The germline V gene encodes CDR1 SGHNT and CDR2 YYREEE (reference sequence). The CDR3 protein is CASSPDRGWADTQYF. The CDR3 coding sequence is TGTGCCAGCAGCCCGGACAGGGGATGGGCAGATACGCAGTATTTT.

The V and J genes are TRBV30 and TRBJ1-2; D perhaps matches TRBD1 (5 bases). From germline, CDR1 is GTSNPN and CDR2 SVGIG (reference sequence). V dropped 6 bases and J dropped 5 bases, with 7 bases sitting between them. The CDR3 is made up of 10 amino acids. The CDR3: CACSGYGYTF. CDR3 sequence (DNA): TGTGCCTGTTCAGGGTATGGCTACACCTTC.